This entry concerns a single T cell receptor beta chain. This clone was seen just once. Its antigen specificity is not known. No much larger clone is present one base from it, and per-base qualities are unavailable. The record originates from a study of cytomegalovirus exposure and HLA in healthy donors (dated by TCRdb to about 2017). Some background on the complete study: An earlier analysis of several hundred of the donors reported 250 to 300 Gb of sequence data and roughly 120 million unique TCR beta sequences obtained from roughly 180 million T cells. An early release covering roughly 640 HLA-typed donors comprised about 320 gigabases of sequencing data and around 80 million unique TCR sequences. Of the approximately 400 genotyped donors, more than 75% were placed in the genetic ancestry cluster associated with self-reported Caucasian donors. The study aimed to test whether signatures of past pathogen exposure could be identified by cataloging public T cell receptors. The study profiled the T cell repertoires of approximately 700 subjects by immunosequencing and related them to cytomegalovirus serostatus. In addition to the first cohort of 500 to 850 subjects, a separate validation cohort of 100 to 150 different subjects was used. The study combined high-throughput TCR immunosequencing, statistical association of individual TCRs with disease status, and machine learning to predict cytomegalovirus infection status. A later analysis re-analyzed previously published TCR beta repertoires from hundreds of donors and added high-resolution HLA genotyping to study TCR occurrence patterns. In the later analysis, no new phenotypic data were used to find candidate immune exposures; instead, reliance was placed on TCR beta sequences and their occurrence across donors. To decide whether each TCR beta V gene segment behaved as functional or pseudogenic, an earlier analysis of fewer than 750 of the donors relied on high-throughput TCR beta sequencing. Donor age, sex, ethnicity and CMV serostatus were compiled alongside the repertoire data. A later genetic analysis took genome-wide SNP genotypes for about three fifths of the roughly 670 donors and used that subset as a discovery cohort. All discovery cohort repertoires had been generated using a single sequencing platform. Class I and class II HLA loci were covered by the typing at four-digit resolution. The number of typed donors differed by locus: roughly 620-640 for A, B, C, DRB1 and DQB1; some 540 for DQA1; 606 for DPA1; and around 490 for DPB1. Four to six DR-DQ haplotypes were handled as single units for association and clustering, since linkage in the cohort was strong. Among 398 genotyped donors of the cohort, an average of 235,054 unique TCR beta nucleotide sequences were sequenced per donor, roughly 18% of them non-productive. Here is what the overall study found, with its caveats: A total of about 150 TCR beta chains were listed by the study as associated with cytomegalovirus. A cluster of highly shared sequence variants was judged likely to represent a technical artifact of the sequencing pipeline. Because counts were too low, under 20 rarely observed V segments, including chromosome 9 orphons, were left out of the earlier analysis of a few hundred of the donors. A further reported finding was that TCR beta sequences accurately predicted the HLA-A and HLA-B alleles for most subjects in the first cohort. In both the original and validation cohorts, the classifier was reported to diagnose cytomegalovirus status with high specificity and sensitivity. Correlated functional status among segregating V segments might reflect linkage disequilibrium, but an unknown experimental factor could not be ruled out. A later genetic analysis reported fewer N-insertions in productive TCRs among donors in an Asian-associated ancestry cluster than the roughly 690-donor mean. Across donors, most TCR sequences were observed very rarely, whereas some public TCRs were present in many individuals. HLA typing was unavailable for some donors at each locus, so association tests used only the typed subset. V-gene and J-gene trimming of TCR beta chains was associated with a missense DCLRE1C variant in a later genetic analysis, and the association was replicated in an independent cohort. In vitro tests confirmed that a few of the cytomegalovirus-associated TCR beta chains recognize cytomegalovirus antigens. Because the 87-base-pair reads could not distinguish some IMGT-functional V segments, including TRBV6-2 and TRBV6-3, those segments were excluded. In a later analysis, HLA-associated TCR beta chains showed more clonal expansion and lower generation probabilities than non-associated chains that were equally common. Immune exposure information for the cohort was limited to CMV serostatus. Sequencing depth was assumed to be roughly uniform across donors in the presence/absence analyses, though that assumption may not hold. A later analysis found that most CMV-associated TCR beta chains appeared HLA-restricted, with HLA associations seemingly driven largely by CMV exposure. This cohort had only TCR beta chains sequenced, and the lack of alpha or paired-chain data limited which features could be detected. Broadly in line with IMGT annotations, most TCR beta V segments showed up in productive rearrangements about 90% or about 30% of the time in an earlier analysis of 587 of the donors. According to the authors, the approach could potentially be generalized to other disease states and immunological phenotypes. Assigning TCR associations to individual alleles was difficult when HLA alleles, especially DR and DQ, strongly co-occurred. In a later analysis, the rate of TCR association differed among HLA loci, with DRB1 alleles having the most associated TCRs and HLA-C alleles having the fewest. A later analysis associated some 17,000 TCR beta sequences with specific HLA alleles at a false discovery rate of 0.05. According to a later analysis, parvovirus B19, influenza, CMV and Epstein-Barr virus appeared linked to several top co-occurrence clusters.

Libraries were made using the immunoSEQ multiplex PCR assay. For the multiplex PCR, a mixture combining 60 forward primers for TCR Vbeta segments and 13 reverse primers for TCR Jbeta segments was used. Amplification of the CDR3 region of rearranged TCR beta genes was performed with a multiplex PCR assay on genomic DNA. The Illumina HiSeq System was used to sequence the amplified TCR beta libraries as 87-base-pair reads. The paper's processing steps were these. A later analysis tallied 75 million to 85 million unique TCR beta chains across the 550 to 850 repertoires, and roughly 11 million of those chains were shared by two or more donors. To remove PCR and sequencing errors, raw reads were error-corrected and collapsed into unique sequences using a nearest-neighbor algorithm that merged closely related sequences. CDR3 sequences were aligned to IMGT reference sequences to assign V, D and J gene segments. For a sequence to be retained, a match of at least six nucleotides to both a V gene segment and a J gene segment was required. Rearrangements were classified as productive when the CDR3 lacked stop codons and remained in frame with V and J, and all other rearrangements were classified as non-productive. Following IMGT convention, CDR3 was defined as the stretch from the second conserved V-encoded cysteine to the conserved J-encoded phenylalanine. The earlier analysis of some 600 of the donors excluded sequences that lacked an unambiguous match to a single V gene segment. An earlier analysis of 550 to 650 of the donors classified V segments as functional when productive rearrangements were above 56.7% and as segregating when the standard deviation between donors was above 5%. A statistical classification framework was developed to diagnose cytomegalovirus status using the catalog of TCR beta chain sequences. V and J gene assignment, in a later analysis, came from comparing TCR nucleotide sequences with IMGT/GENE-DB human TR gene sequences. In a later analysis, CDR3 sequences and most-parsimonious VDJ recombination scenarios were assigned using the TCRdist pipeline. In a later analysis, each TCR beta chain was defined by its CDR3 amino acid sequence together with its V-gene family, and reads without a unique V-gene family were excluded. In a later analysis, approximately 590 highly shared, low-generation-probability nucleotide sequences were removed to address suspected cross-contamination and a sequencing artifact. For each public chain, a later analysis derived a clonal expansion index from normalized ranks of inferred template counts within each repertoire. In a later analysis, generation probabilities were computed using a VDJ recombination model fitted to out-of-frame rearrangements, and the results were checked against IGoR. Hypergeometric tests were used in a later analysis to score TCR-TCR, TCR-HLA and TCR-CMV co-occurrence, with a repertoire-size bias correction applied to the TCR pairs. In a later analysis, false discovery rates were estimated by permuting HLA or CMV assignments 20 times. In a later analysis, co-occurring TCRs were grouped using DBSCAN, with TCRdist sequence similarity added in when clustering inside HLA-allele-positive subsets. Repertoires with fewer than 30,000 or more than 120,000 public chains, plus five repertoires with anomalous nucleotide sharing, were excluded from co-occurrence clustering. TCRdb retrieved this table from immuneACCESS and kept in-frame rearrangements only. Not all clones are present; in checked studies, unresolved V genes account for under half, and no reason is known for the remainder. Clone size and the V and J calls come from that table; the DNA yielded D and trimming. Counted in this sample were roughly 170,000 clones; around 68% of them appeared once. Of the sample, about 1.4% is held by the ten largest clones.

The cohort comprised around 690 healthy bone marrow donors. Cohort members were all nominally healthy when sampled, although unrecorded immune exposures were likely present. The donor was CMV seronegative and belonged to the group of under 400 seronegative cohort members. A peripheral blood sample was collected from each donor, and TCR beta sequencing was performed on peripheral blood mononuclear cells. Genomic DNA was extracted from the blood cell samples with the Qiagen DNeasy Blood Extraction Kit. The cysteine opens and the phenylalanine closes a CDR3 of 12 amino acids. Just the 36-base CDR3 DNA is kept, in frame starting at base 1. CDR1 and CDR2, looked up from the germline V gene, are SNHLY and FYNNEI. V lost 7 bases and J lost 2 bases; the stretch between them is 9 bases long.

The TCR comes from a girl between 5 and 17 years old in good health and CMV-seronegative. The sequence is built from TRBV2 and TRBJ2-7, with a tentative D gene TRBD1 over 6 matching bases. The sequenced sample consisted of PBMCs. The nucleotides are TGTGCCAGCACCAGGGGCCCCTACGAGCAGTACTTC. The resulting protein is CASTRGPYEQYF.